Listed below are T cell receptor beta chains from one sample, sequenced in a study of T cell changes during pregnancy in multiple sclerosis. Libraries were prepared by immunoSEQ multiplex PCR; TCRdb keeps only in-frame clonotypes and omits some of them. The sample contains 90,000 to 120,000 clones, more than 85% of which appear only once. Material: peripheral blood, obtained after pregnancy. The receptors derive from a female donor with multiple sclerosis, enrolled in a pregnancy study. CDR3s include the opening cysteine and the closing phenylalanine or tryptophan. The D gene is left open where the match is weak. Part of the rows lack a size; the others show once, few, many or a class for expanded clones.

j_call d_call clone_size v_call cdr3_nt cdr3_aa
TRBJ1-6 - - TRBV7-9 TGTGCCAGCAGTAATTTAAATTCACCCCTCCACTTT CASSNLNSPLHF
TRBJ1-2 - - TRBV6-5 TGTGCCAGCATGGGGGGGTTTTGGTATGGCTACACCTTC CASMGGFWYGYTF
TRBJ1-2 TRBD1 - TRBV7-9 TGTGCCAGCAGCGGTCCAGGGGGCTATGGCTACACCTTC CASSGPGGYGYTF
TRBJ2-1 TRBD2 - TRBV27 TGTGCCAGCAGCCGGAGCCTCTCGGGGGGGCCGAGAGAAGGGGAGCAGTTCTTC CASSRSLSGGPREGEQFF
TRBJ1-2 TRBD1 - TRBV6-5 TGTGCCAGCCGTACTTTAACAGGGGCCTATGGCTACACCTTC CASRTLTGAYGYTF
TRBJ1-5 - - TRBV11-2 TGTGCCAGCAGCTTAGCACGGAGGAGGCCCCAGCATTTT CASSLARRRPQHF
TRBJ1-6 TRBD1 - TRBV5-8 TGTGCCAGCAGCTTTTCTCCGACAGGGGGTCCACCCCTCCACTTT CASSFSPTGGPPLHF
TRBJ1-4 TRBD1 - TRBV2 TGTGCCAGCAATGATAGGGACAGCTTTAATGAAAAACTGTTTTTT CASNDRDSFNEKLFF
TRBJ2-3 - few TRBV7-9 TGTGCCAGCAGCTTAGGGTTAGCGGTCACAGATACGCAGTATTTT CASSLGLAVTDTQYF
TRBJ2-3 - - TRBV19 TGTGCCAGTACTGGGCCCCATGGGACAGATACGCAGTATTTT CASTGPHGTDTQYF
TRBJ1-2 TRBD1 - TRBV10-2 TGCGCCAGCAGTGAGTCCAGGCAGGGGGTGCGTGGCTACACCTTC CASSESRQGVRGYTF
TRBJ2-7 TRBD2 - TRBV11-3 TGTGCCAGCAGCTTAGCGGGGGGGGACGAGCAGTACTTC CASSLAGGDEQYF
TRBJ2-7 TRBD1 - TRBV9 TGTGCCAGCAGCGCCCCGACAGGGTACGAGCAGTACTTC CASSAPTGYEQYF
TRBJ2-3 - - TRBV5-6 TGTGCCAGCAGCTTCGGGTCCGCCACAGATACGCAGTATTTT CASSFGSATDTQYF
TRBJ1-5 TRBD1 - TRBV12-5 TGTGCTAGTGGTTTGGGACAAAAGGACAGGTTGGGGAGCAATCAGCCCCAGCATTTT CASGLGQKDRLGSNQPQHF
TRBJ1-2 - - TRBV19 TGTGCCAGTAGCCCCGTTGGCGGGCATGGCTACACCTTC CASSPVGGHGYTF
TRBJ2-3 TRBD1 - TRBV7-8 TGTGCCAGCAGCTTTATGGGACAGGGGACAGATACGCAGTATTTT CASSFMGQGTDTQYF
TRBJ1-3 - - TRBV19 TGTGCCAGTTCCCCACAGCCTCCTGGAAACACCATATATTTT CASSPQPPGNTIYF
TRBJ1-1 TRBD1 - TRBV2 TGTGCCAGCACCGAAGGGGACAGGCAGAACACTGAAGCTTTCTTT CASTEGDRQNTEAFF
TRBJ2-7 - - TRBV6-1 TGTGCCAGCAGAATATTAGGGAGCTCCTACGAGCAGTACTTC CASRILGSSYEQYF
TRBJ1-3 TRBD1 - TRBV7-9 TGTGCCAGCACCAAAGCGAGGACAGGGGAAAAGGCAGGAAACACCATATATTTT CASTKARTGEKAGNTIYF
TRBJ1-1 - once TRBV7-9 TGTGCCAGCAGCTCAAGAGGGGGGTTTGAGGGGAGGGACACTGAAGCTTTCTTT CASSSRGGFEGRDTEAFF
TRBJ1-1 - - TRBV28 TGTGCCAGCAGTTTGGGAGGGCTCTCAGCTTTCTTT CASSLGGLSAFF
TRBJ1-2 - - TRBV6-1 TGTGCCAGCAGTGGCACGGTTTATGGCTACACCTTC CASSGTVYGYTF
TRBJ1-6 - few TRBV19 TGTGCCAGTCACGGCGGCGCCTCGACGCCGAGTAATTCACCCCTCCACTTT CASHGGASTPSNSPLHF
TRBJ2-5 - - TRBV11-2 TGTGCCAGCAGCCGAACGGCTGGGGCCCCCGTGGTGGAGGAGACCCAGTACTTC CASSRTAGAPVVEETQYF
TRBJ1-1 - - TRBV18 TGTGCCAGCTCACCAATGGAGCCTGAAGCTTTCTTT CASSPMEPEAFF
TRBJ2-2 TRBD1 - TRBV5-1 TGCGCCAGCAGCCTTATCCCGGGACAGGAGAACACCGGGGAGCTGTTTTTT CASSLIPGQENTGELFF
TRBJ2-7 - - TRBV4-1 TGCGCCAGCAGCCAAGGCCCACACGAAGACTACGAGCAGTACTTC CASSQGPHEDYEQYF
TRBJ1-1 TRBD1 - TRBV7-8 TGTGCCAGCAGATGGGACAGTAACACTGAAGCTTTCTTT CASRWDSNTEAFF
TRBJ2-1 TRBD2 - TRBV4-2 TGTGCCAGCACCGTAACGGGGGGGGGCAACAATGAGCAGTTCTTC CASTVTGGGNNEQFF
TRBJ2-7 TRBD1 - TRBV11-2 TGTGCCAGCAGCTTAGGACGACAGGGATACGAGCAGTACTTC CASSLGRQGYEQYF
TRBJ1-1 TRBD1 - TRBV5-6 TGTGCCAGCAGCTTCTTACAGGGGATTGGCACTGAAGCTTTCTTT CASSFLQGIGTEAFF
TRBJ1-6 - - TRBV6-1 TGTGCCAGCAGTCCCCAGGGCCCGGGTTCACCCCTCCACTTT CASSPQGPGSPLHF
TRBJ2-1 TRBD2 - TRBV4-2 TGTGCCAGCAGCCAAGACCCCGGGGGGAATGAGCAGTTCTTC CASSQDPGGNEQFF